These 21 T cell receptor beta chains came from one sample sequenced in a study of blood T cell repertoires in COVID-19. Assay: immunoSEQ multiplex PCR; the TCRdb copy retains only in-frame clones and omits some. The sample gives 300,000 to 400,000 clones, roughly nine tenths of which show up once; 2% to 3% is in the top ten. The sample was PBMCs or T cells enriched from blood (not recorded which). The receptor set was obtained from a man between 60 and 75 years old who had recovered from COVID-19.

V gene TRBV30 combines with J gene TRBJ2-7; TRBD2 agrees at 13 bases. The CDR3 has 14 amino acids. The J segment lost 6 bases and the V segment lost 4 bases, leaving 6 bases of the junction unmatched. Germline lookup yields CDR1 GTSNPN and CDR2 SVGIG (reference sequence). The CDR3 loop reads CAWMKGLAGSEQYF. The CDR3 nucleotides read TGTGCCTGGATGAAGGGACTAGCGGGAAGCGAGCAGTACTTC.

The chain has TRBV9 and TRBJ1-4; TRBD1 aligns across 7 bases. Germline values: CDR1 SGDLS, CDR2 YYNGEE. The CDR3 is 15 residues long. Losses at the gene ends were 0 bases for V and 8 bases for J; bases not matched to a gene: 7. The chain's CDR3 is CASSVAGTVNEKLFF. Here the CDR3 DNA reads TGTGCCAGCAGCGTAGCGGGGACAGTGAACGAAAAACTGTTTTTT.

The CDR3 loop reads CASSLYNQPQHF. The CDR3 DNA sequence: TGTGCCAGCAGCCTATACAATCAGCCCCAGCATTTT. The V call is TRBV2, the J call TRBJ1-5; D not resolved. The length of the CDR3 is 12 residues. CDR1 is SNHLY, CDR2 FYNNEI, per germline. V was cut by 6 bases and J by 3 bases, with 6 bases left in between.

The rearrangement uses TRBV30 and TRBJ1-1; D not resolved. The V gene lost 0 bases and the J gene lost 3 bases, with 11 bases spanning the gap. Germline loops: CDR1 GTSNPN, CDR2 SVGIG (reference sequence). CDR3 length: 14 residues. In nucleotides, the CDR3 is TGTGCCTGGAGTGTATATCTTACGGACACTGAAGCTTTCTTT. It specifies CAWSVYLTDTEAFF.

This chain links TRBV5-1 with TRBJ2-1; tentatively, D is TRBD2 (5 bases). Trimming removed 4 bases at V and 3 bases at J, with 17 bases between. This CDR3 is built from 16 residues. Germline V gives CDR1 SGHRS, CDR2 YFSETQ. CDR3: CASSLNRGWGYNEQFF. CDR3 coding DNA: TGCGCCAGCAGCCTGAACCGCGGGTGGGGCTACAATGAGCAGTTCTTC.

This clone occurred once. The rearrangement links TRBV13 to TRBJ1-5; 9 positions match TRBD1. The CDR3 spans 14 residues. Germline V CDR1 and CDR2: PRHDT, FYEKMQ (reference sequence). Unmatched junction bases numbered 4, after V lost 5 bases and J lost 5 bases. CDR3 sequence reads: CASSAGQGYQPQHF. DNA for the CDR3: TGTGCCAGCAGCGCGGGACAGGGTTATCAGCCCCAGCATTTT.

This chain joins TRBV7-3 and TRBJ2-1; D may be TRBD1 (5 bases). Germline lookup yields CDR1 SGHTA and CDR2 FQGTGA. Trimming pared 0 bases from V and 8 bases from J, leaving 17 bases between. This CDR3 comprises 16 residues. The CDR3 nucleotides read TGTGCCAGCAGCTTAACGTGGGCAGGGAATAACGATGAGCAGTTCTTC. This gives the protein CASSLTWAGNNDEQFF.

V gene TRBV2 combines with J gene TRBJ2-7, with 11 bases lining up with TRBD2. This CDR3 is 14 amino acids long. The germline gives CDR1 SNHLY, CDR2 FYNNEI. Germline trimming cut 7 bases from V and 6 bases from J; bases unmatched to any gene: 8. CDR3: CASISGRARSEQYF. The CDR3 coding sequence is TGTGCCAGCATTAGCGGGAGGGCCCGCAGCGAGCAGTACTTC.

This chain joins TRBV4-1 and TRBJ1-6, with TRBD1 matching over 7 bases. CDR1 and CDR2 from the germline V gene are MGHRA and YSYEKL. J gave up 5 bases and V 4 bases, and 5 bases lay outside the gene matches. The CDR3 length is 15 residues. CDR3 DNA: TGCGCCAGCAGCCCATGGACAGGCGATAATTCACCCCTCCACTTT. It is translated as CASSPWTGDNSPLHF.

The rearrangement uses TRBV5-1 and TRBJ2-2, with D hard to call. Looked up from germline, CDR1 is SGHRS and CDR2 is YFSETQ. Trimming pared 0 bases from V and 0 bases from J, leaving 9 bases between. CDR3 size: 16 residues. CDR3 sequence: CASSLVVAANTGELFF. The DNA for the CDR3 is TGCGCCAGCAGCTTGGTGGTAGCCGCGAACACCGGGGAGCTGTTTTTT.

This clone appeared a single time. The chain combines TRBV9 with TRBJ1-1, with D unclear. Germline V gene lookup returns CDR1 SGDLS and CDR2 YYNGEE. There are 16 residues in the CDR3. Trimming removed 1 base at V and 4 bases at J, with 17 bases between. CDR3 loop: CASSVHSGRETTEAFF. The CDR3 DNA reads as TGTGCCAGCAGCGTACATAGCGGCCGGGAGACCACTGAAGCTTTCTTT. The complete variable domain, with remaining parts taken from reference TRBV9 and TRBJ1-1, reads DSGVTQTPKHLITATGQRVTLRCSPRSGDLSVYWYQQSLDQGLQFLIQYYNGEERAKGNILERFSAQQFPDLHSELNLSSLELGDSALYFCASSVHSGRETTEAFFGQGTRLTVV.

The V and J genes are TRBV10-1 and TRBJ2-1; TRBD2 aligns across 10 bases. The CDR3 sequence is 16 residues long. From germline, CDR1 is WNHNN and CDR2 SYGVQD (reference sequence). The ends lost 0 bases at V and 4 bases at J; junction bases unmatched: 3. CDR3 nucleotide sequence: TGCGCCAGCAGTGAGTCCACTAGCGGGATTTACAATGAGCAGTTCTTC. This encodes CASSESTSGIYNEQFF.

As concerns this clone: Other DNA variants within this sample encode the same CDR3. V and J are TRBV27 and TRBJ2-7; TRBD1 might be the D (5 bases). V was clipped by 4 bases and J by 4 bases, with 5 bases between them. CDR1 MNHEY and CDR2 SMNVEV come from the germline V gene (reference sequence). The length of the CDR3 is 11 residues. In DNA, the CDR3 is TGTGCCAGCAGTTCAGGGTACGAGCAGTACTTC. Translation: CASSSGYEQYF.

The V call is TRBV4-2, the J call TRBJ1-2, with D perhaps matching TRBD1 (5 bases). In germline, CDR1 is LGHNA, CDR2 YNFKEQ. The V end lost 1 base, the J end lost 0 bases, and 6 bases lay between the germline ends. The CDR3 contains 14 residues. CDR3 DNA sequence: TGTGCCAGCAGCCAAGGGGGGGCTAACTATGGCTACACCTTC. It codes for CASSQGGANYGYTF.

The chain carries TRBV7-3 and TRBJ1-6; 8 bases are shared with TRBD1. The germline gives CDR1 SGHTA, CDR2 FQGTGA. The CDR3 spans 14 residues. With V trimmed by 5 bases and J by 10 bases, 7 bases remained unmatched. CDR3 loop: CASSQRQGRSPLHF. The CDR3 DNA reads TGTGCCAGCAGCCAAAGACAGGGGCGATCACCCCTCCACTTT.

The CDR3 is CASSTRDRRGSGYTF. The DNA for the CDR3 is TGCGCCAGCAGCACCCGGGACAGGCGAGGATCTGGCTACACCTTC. This rearrangement joins TRBV4-1 to TRBJ1-2; 8 nucleotides match TRBD1. CDR1 and CDR2 (germline): MGHRA, YSYEKL. This CDR3 has 15 amino acids. Trimming at V came to 5 bases and at J to 7 bases, leaving 12 bases not matched to a gene.

In DNA, the CDR3 is TGTGCCACCAGCAGAGGGTCGGGATCTCTAGCCAAAAACATTCAGTACTTC. This encodes CATSRGSGSLAKNIQYF. The V gene is TRBV15, the J gene TRBJ2-4, with D tentatively TRBD2 (5 bases). Germline-derived CDR1 and CDR2 are LNHNV and YYDKDF (reference sequence). The ends were cut back, 1 base at V and 0 bases at J, with 13 bases in the middle. The CDR3 has 17 amino acids.

This sequence joins TRBV4-3 and TRBJ1-4; D might be TRBD1 (6 bases). V lost 4 bases to trimming and J lost 8 bases, with 17 bases between them. This CDR3 comprises 15 residues. Germline CDR1 is LGHNA and CDR2 is YSLEER. Here the CDR3 DNA reads TGCGCCAGCAGCCCTAGTGGGACACGGACGGAAAAACTGTTTTTT. Its translation: CASSPSGTRTEKLFF.

This chain uses TRBV6-5 with TRBJ2-7; 7 nucleotides align to TRBD1. J lost 4 bases, V lost 10 bases, and 16 bases had no gene match. Germline V gene sequence: CDR1 MNHEY, CDR2 SVGAGI. The CDR3 sequence is 15 residues long. CDR3 sequence: CATSYSWDSSYEQYF. CDR3 in DNA: TGTGCCACCTCCTATAGCTGGGACAGTTCATACGAGCAGTACTTC.

The chain links TRBV28 to TRBJ1-1; D is ambiguous. V was trimmed by 6 bases and J by 10 bases, leaving 15 bases between them. The CDR3 runs to 12 residues. Germline V gives CDR1 MDHEN, CDR2 SYDVKM. CDR3 region: CASSLGEVIAFF. In nucleotides, the CDR3 is TGTGCCAGCAGCCTCGGGGAAGTCATAGCTTTCTTT.

The V call is TRBV9, the J call TRBJ2-1; D uncertain. CDR1 SGDLS and CDR2 YYNGEE come from the germline V gene. This CDR3 is built from 16 residues. The V gene lost 3 bases and the J gene lost 0 bases, with 13 bases spanning the gap. CDR3 in amino acids: CASSDYEVSSYNEQFF. The CDR3 DNA sequence: TGTGCCAGCAGCGATTATGAGGTTAGCTCCTACAATGAGCAGTTCTTC. The variable domain in full, completed from reference TRBV9 and TRBJ2-1, reads DSGVTQTPKHLITATGQRVTLRCSPRSGDLSVYWYQQSLDQGLQFLIQYYNGEERAKGNILERFSAQQFPDLHSELNLSSLELGDSALYFCASSDYEVSSYNEQFFGPGTRLTVL.